This T cell receptor beta chain was retrieved from a study of neoadjuvant anti-PD-1 for oral cavity cancer. Study-wide findings and caveats: PBMC Gini-index clonality exceeded responders' in non-responders post-nivolumab.

To note about this clone: The antigen is unknown.

The CDR3 is 16 amino acids. With V trimmed by 2 bases and J by 0 bases, 7 bases remained unmatched. Germline CDR1 reads GTSNPN; CDR2 reads SVGIG (reference sequence). The table came from immunoSEQ multiplex PCR; TCRdb's copy has only in-frame clones and leaves some out. The data contain about 12,000 clones, 60% to 75% of them singletons. Time point described: after neoadjuvant nivolumab, at surgical resection. The source material was PBMCs, sampled after nivolumab (anti-PD-1) treatment. The V gene is TRBV30, the J gene TRBJ2-1; 7 bases fit TRBD2. This receptor was obtained from a person aged 40 to 85 with oral cavity squamous cell carcinoma. CDR3 loop: CAWSSMGGNSYNEQFF. CDR3 bases: TGTGCCTGGAGTAGCATGGGGGGGAACTCCTACAATGAGCAGTTCTTC.